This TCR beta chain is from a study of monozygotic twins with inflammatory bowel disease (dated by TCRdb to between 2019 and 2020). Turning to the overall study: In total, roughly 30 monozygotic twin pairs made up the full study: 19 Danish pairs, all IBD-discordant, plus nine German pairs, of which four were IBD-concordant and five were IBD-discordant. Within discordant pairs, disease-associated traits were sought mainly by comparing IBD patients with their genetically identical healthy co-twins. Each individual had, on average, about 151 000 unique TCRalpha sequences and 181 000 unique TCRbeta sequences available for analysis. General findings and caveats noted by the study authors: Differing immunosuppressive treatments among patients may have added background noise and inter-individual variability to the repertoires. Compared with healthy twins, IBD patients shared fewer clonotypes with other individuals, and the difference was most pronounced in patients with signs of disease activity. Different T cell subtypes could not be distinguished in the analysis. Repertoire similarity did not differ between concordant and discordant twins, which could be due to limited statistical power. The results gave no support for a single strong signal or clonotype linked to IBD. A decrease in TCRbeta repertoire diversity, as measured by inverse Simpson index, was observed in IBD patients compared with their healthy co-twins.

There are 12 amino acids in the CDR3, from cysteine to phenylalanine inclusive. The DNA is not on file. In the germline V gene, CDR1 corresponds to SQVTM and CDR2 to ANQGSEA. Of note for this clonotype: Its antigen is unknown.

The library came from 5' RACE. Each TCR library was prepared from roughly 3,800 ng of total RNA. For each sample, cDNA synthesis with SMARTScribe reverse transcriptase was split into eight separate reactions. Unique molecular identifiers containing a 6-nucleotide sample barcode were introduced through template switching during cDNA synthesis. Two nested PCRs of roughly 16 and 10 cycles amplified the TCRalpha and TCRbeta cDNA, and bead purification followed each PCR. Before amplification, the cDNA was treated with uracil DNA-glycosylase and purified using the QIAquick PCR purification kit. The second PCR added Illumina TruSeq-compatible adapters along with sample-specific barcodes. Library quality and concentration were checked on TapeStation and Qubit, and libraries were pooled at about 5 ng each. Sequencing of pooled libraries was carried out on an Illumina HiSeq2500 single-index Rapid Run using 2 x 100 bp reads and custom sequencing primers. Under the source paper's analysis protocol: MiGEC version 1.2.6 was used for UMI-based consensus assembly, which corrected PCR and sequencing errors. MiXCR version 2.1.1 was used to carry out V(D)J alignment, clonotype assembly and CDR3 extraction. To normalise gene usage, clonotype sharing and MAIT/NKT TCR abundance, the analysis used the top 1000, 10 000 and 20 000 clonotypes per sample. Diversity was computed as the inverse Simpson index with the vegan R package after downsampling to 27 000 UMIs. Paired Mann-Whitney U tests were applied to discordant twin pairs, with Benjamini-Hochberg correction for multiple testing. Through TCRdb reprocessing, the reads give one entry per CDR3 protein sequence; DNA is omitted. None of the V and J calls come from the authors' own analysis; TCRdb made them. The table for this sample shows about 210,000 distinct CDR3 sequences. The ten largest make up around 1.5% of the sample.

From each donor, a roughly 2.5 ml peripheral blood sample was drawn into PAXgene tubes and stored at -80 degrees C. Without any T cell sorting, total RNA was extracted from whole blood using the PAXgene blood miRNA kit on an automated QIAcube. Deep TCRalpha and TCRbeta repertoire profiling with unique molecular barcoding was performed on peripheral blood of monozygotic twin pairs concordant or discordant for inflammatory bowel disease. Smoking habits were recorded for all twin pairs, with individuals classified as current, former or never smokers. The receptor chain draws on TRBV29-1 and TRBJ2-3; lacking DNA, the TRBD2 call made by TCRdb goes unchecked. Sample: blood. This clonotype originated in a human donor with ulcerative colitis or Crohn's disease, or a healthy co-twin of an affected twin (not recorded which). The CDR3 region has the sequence CSGTSGTDTQYF.